This TCR beta chain was sequenced during a study of blood T cell repertoires in COVID-19. Study overall: Samples taken during acute and convalescent COVID-19 were collected in the United States, Italy and Spain. T cells, B-cell-depleted T cells, or PBMCs supplied cDNA or gDNA.

The CDR3 totals 14 residues. With 1 base removed from V and 5 bases from J, the gap between germline ends came to 10 bases. Germline V gene data show CDR1 as SGHDT and CDR2 as YYEEEE. As processed by the authors: Using reference gene primer amplification, nucleated cell counts were estimated. The repertoire was sequenced with immunoSEQ multiplex PCR; TCRdb's copy has only in-frame clones and lacks some. D and trimming were read from the DNA, whereas the V and J calls and clone size are those reported in that table. In the table there are about 160,000 clones, roughly four fifths of which are singletons.

The sequence was collected from a man aged 55-75 years with active or convalescent COVID-19. The sample taken for sequencing was peripheral blood. The rearrangement uses TRBV5-6 and TRBJ1-5; D uncertain. CDR3 sequence: CASSLTGRDQPQHF. The DNA of the CDR3 is TGTGCCAGCAGCTTGACTGGGCGCGATCAGCCCCAGCATTTT.